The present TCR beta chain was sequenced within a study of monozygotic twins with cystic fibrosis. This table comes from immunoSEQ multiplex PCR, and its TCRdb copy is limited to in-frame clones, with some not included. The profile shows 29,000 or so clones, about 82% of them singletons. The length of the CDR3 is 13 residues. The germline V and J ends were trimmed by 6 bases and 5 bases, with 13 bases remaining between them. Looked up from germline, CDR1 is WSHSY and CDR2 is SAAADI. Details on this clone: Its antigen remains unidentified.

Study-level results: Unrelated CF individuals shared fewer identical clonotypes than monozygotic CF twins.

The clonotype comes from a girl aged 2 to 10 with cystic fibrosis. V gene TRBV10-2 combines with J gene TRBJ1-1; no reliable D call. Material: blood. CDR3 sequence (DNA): TGCGCCAGCAGAGATACCAGAGGGACTGAAGCTTTCTTT. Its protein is CASRDTRGTEAFF.